These 30 T cell receptor beta chains came from one sample sequenced in a study of blood T cell repertoires in COVID-19. This table comes from immunoSEQ multiplex PCR, and its TCRdb copy is limited to in-frame clones, with some not included. This table holds about 86,000 clones, around four fifths found once. What was sequenced was peripheral blood. Every receptor here comes from a man aged 65 to 79 with acute or convalescent COVID-19.

V usage is TRBV7-6 and J usage is TRBJ1-3; D is possibly TRBD1 (5 bases). V was shortened by 5 bases and J by 1 base, with 12 bases between the two germline ends. CDR1 and CDR2 from the germline V gene are SGHVS and FNYEAQ. The CDR3 consists of 15 residues. CDR3 bases: TGTGCCAGCAGCGACAGCGTGCAATCTGGAAACACCATATATTTT. It encodes CASSDSVQSGNTIYF.

The chain employs TRBV4-1 and TRBJ1-6; D gene unclear. This CDR3 is built from 15 residues. Germline-derived CDR1 and CDR2 are MGHRA and YSYEKL. The V end was cut by 0 bases, the J end by 6 bases, with 9 bases between. CDR3 in DNA: TGCGCCAGCAGCCAAGACTTGGCCTTTAATTCACCCCTCCACTTT. Protein sequence: CASSQDLAFNSPLHF.

In this sample, this clone turned up once. The genes are TRBV6-5 and TRBJ2-1; TRBD1 aligns across 9 bases. CDR1 is MNHEY and CDR2 is SVGAGI in the germline V gene. Trimming at V came to 5 bases and at J to 7 bases, leaving 3 bases not matched to a gene. The CDR3 contains 13 residues. The CDR3 sequence is CASSNRGRNEQFF. DNA of the CDR3: TGTGCCAGCAGTAACAGGGGGCGGAATGAGCAGTTCTTC.

The V and J genes are TRBV27 and TRBJ1-1; no reliable D call. The ends were cut back, 4 bases at V and 11 bases at J, with 11 bases in the middle. Germline assignment: CDR1 MNHEY and CDR2 SMNVEV (reference sequence). The CDR3 sequence is 11 residues long. The CDR3 bases are TGTGCCAGCAGTTATGCGGGCTTCGCTTTCTTT. This gives the protein CASSYAGFAFF.

The chain recombines TRBV4-1 with TRBJ2-7, with TRBD2 matching over 7 bases. CDR3 length equals 15 residues. J gave up 3 bases and V 4 bases, and 9 bases lay outside the gene matches. CDR1 and CDR2 (germline): MGHRA, YSYEKL. The CDR3: CASSLSPTSYYEQYF. The CDR3 DNA follows: TGCGCCAGCAGCCTCTCACCGACTAGCTACTACGAGCAGTACTTC.

This clone was observed a handful of times. The genes are TRBV9 and TRBJ2-7; D possibly corresponds to TRBD2 (6 bases). V lost 3 bases, J lost 3 bases, and 19 bases lay in between. Germline CDR1 and CDR2: SGDLS and YYNGEE. The CDR3 is 16 residues long. The CDR3 DNA follows: TGTGCCAGCAGCGCAGACCGGGACTTTCCCTTCTACGAGCAGTACTTC. This gives the protein CASSADRDFPFYEQYF.

The CDR3 DNA follows: TGTGCCAGCAGCTCCTCTAGCTTGGGTCAAGAGACCCAGTACTTC. This encodes CASSSSSLGQETQYF. This sequence joins TRBV7-8 and TRBJ2-5, with a weak D call TRBD2 (5 bases). This CDR3 has 15 residues. Germline V gene lookup returns CDR1 SGHVS and CDR2 FQNEAQ. The V and J ends lost 4 bases and 2 bases respectively, with 14 bases between them.

The CDR3 spells CASSELTGVQPQHF. CDR3 bases: TGTGCCAGCAGTGAACTTACAGGGGTCCAGCCCCAGCATTTT. The chain links TRBV6-1 to TRBJ1-5, with 7 nucleotides matching TRBD1. CDR3 length: 14 amino acids. Germline V CDR1 and CDR2: MNHNS, SASEGT. V lost 2 bases, J lost 7 bases, and 5 bases stayed unmatched.

The chain is built from TRBV5-1 and TRBJ2-7; TRBD2 aligns across 15 bases. V lost 4 bases to trimming and J lost 4 bases; unmatched junction nucleotides: 6. The CDR3 contains 16 residues. CDR1 is SGHRS and CDR2 is YFSETQ in the germline V gene. This CDR3 is CASSPGLAGGIYEQYF. The CDR3 DNA reads as TGCGCCAGCAGCCCGGGACTAGCGGGGGGTATATACGAGCAGTACTTC.

As for this clone: This CDR3 is also generated by other DNA sequences in the sample. The chain is built from TRBV5-4 and TRBJ1-2; no reliable D call. Germline loops: CDR1 SGHNT, CDR2 YYREEE (reference sequence). V was trimmed by 1 base and J by 6 bases, leaving 7 bases between them. The CDR3 sequence is 12 residues long. Written as DNA, the CDR3 is TGTGCCAGCAGCTTGCGGCGGGATGGCTACACCTTC. Translated, it gives CASSLRRDGYTF. The full variable domain, in which reference TRBV5-4 and TRBJ1-2 provide the parts outside the CDR3, is ETGVTQSPTHLIKTRGQQVTLRCSSQSGHNTVSWYQQALGQGPQFIFQYYREEENGRGNFPPRFSGLQFPNYSSELNVNALELDDSALYLCASSLRRDGYTFGSGTRLTVV.

The count of this clone is one. The gene calls are TRBV11-2 and TRBJ1-1; D is possibly TRBD1 (6 bases). Germline CDR1 SGHAT, CDR2 FQNNGV. CDR3 length: 14 residues. V lost 4 bases and J 1 base, leaving 10 bases between the germline ends. CDR3 in amino acids: CASSSPGQNTEAFF. CDR3 DNA: TGTGCCAGCAGCTCGCCGGGACAGAACACTGAAGCTTTCTTT.

The chain has TRBV7-3 and TRBJ2-2; D remains ambiguous. This CDR3 comprises 12 residues. V gave up 4 bases and J gave up 7 bases, with 7 bases separating them. CDR1 SGHTA and CDR2 FQGTGA come from the germline V gene. The CDR3 nucleotides are TGTGCCAGCAGCTCGACGGGCGGGGAGCTGTTTTTT. This encodes CASSSTGGELFF. Full variable domain (remainder filled in from reference TRBV7-3 and TRBJ2-2): GAGVSQTPSNKVTEKGKYVELRCDPISGHTALYWYRQSLGQGPEFLIYFQGTGAADDSGLPNDRFFAVRPEGSVSTLKIQRTERGDSAVYLCASSSTGGELFFGEGSRLTVL.

The rearrangement links TRBV19 to TRBJ1-5; tentatively, D is TRBD1 (5 bases). V lost 8 bases to trimming and J lost 9 bases, with 11 bases between them. Germline CDR1 and CDR2: LNHDA and SQIVND (reference sequence). The CDR3 totals 11 residues. The CDR3 sequence is CASGGSGPQHF. The CDR3 bases are TGTGCCAGTGGGGGGTCGGGGCCCCAGCATTTT.

V is TRBV5-6 and J is TRBJ2-2, with D possibly matching TRBD1 (5 bases). CDR1 and CDR2 (germline): SGHDT, YYEEEE. Trimming stripped 2 bases from V and 8 bases from J, with 7 bases between. The CDR3 has 12 amino acids. Here the CDR3 DNA reads TGTGCCAGCAGCTTTTCAGGGGGGGAGCTGTTTTTT. It codes for CASSFSGGELFF.

This clone was counted ten times or more. The chain joins TRBV2 to TRBJ2-7; tentatively, D is TRBD1 (6 bases). This CDR3 contains 11 residues. Trimming took 7 bases from V and 3 from J, leaving 7 bases between them. Germline CDR1 is SNHLY and CDR2 is FYNNEI. The CDR3 is CASKGDYEQYV. The CDR3 DNA reads as TGTGCCAGCAAGGGGGACTACGAGCAGTACGTC.

The chain uses TRBV7-2 and TRBJ2-5; a possible D gene is TRBD1 (7 bases). This CDR3 contains 17 residues. Trimming took 1 base from V and 5 from J, leaving 20 bases between them. The V gene's germline CDR1 is SGHTA and CDR2 FQGNSA. The CDR3 is CASSLGAFWRGQETQYF. CDR3 sequence (DNA): TGTGCCAGCAGCTTAGGGGCCTTTTGGCGGGGACAGGAGACCCAGTACTTC.

The chain carries TRBV6-5 and TRBJ2-7; TRBD2 agrees at 8 bases. Losses at the gene ends were 11 bases for V and 0 bases for J; bases not matched to a gene: 9. This CDR3 spans 14 amino acids. Germline CDR1 and CDR2: MNHEY and SVGAGI. The CDR3 coding sequence is TGTGCCTCCCGGGGGGGATTGGCCTCCTACGAGCAGTACTTC. Protein sequence: CASRGGLASYEQYF.

This clone was detected once. This chain uses TRBV7-3 with TRBJ2-2; D perhaps matches TRBD1 (5 bases). Trimming pared 1 base from V and 0 bases from J, leaving 9 bases between. This CDR3 comprises 16 residues. Germline lookup yields CDR1 SGHTA and CDR2 FQGTGA. CDR3 loop: CASSLIPGPNTGELFF. The CDR3 DNA sequence: TGTGCCAGCAGCTTAATCCCAGGGCCGAACACCGGGGAGCTGTTTTTT.

The V call is TRBV29-1, the J call TRBJ1-1; TRBD1 aligns across 7 bases. The CDR3 sequence is 14 residues long. CDR1 is SQVTM, CDR2 ANQGSEA, per germline. After removal of 4 bases from V and 4 bases from J, the junction contained 9 bases not matched to a gene. Here the CDR3 DNA reads TGCAGCGTTGCTAAGACAGGGATGACCACTGAAGCTTTCTTT. Amino acids: CSVAKTGMTTEAFF.

This chain connects TRBV5-5 to TRBJ1-2; D gene unclear. From germline, CDR1 is SGHKS and CDR2 YYEKEE (reference sequence). V was clipped by 7 bases and J by 5 bases, with 6 bases between them. The CDR3 has 10 amino acids. CDR3 in DNA: TGTGCCAGCGGGGAGTATGGCTACACCTTC. It encodes CASGEYGYTF.

This chain links TRBV5-1 with TRBJ1-3, with D perhaps matching TRBD1 (5 bases). The CDR3 is made up of 14 amino acids. Trimming removed 0 bases from V and 4 bases from J, with 8 bases in between. The germline gives CDR1 SGHRS, CDR2 YFSETQ. In DNA, the CDR3 is TGCGCCAGCAGCTTGGAGGGACTCGGAAACACCATATATTTT. Encoded protein: CASSLEGLGNTIYF. Full variable domain (rest looked up from reference TRBV5-1 and TRBJ1-3): KAGVTQTPRYLIKTRGQQVTLSCSPISGHRSVSWYQQTPGQGLQFLFEYFSETQRNKGNFPGRFSGRQFSNSRSEMNVSTLELGDSALYLCASSLEGLGNTIYFGEGSWLTVV.

This rearrangement joins TRBV30 to TRBJ1-6; 9 bases match TRBD1. V trimming: 5 bases; J trimming: 10 bases; junction bases outside the gene matches: 12. The CDR3 loop spans 15 amino acids. CDR1 and CDR2 from the germline V gene are GTSNPN and SVGIG (reference sequence). The CDR3 region is CAWSLSGTGTSPLHF. The CDR3 region has the DNA TGTGCCTGGTCCCTCTCCGGGACAGGGACATCACCCCTCCACTTT.

This clone was seen once. The chain employs TRBV6-5 and TRBJ2-7, with TRBD2 identical over 8 bases. The CDR3 spans 14 residues. Germline V gives CDR1 MNHEY, CDR2 SVGAGI. The V segment lost 5 bases and the J segment 2 bases; nucleotides outside the gene matches: 5. CDR3 in DNA: TGTGCCAGCAGTCCTAGCGGGTTAACCTACGAGCAGTACTTC. Its protein is CASSPSGLTYEQYF.

The chain uses TRBV7-8 and TRBJ2-5; 12 bases align to TRBD2. V shed 5 bases, J shed 6 bases, and the junction held 10 bases outside the gene matches. Germline CDR1 SGHVS, CDR2 FQNEAQ. The CDR3 is 16 amino acids. The CDR3 region has the DNA TGTGCCAGCAGCCCCCTTTCTAGCGGGGGGGCAAAGACCCAGTACTTC. As protein: CASSPLSSGGAKTQYF.

The chain carries TRBV5-1 and TRBJ2-5; the D gene is possibly TRBD1 (6 bases). Germline V CDR1 and CDR2: SGHRS, YFSETQ. The CDR3 is made up of 13 amino acids. Trimming stripped 1 base from V and 3 bases from J, with 7 bases between. Here the CDR3 DNA reads TGCGCCAGCAGCTTGCCAGGGGAAGAGACCCAGTACTTC. Its protein product is CASSLPGEETQYF.

The chain combines TRBV3-1 (or the pseudogene TRBV3-2) with TRBJ2-6; D not resolved. The germline V and J ends were trimmed by 8 bases and 1 base, with 6 bases remaining between them. Germline V gene data show CDR1 as LGHDT and CDR2 as YNNKEL (reference sequence). This CDR3 comprises 13 residues. The CDR3 region is CASVGSGANVLTF. Written as DNA, the CDR3 is TGTGCCAGCGTCGGTTCTGGGGCCAACGTCCTGACTTTC.

The V and J genes are TRBV27 and TRBJ2-4; the D gene is possibly TRBD2 (6 bases). CDR3 size: 19 residues. Germline V gene lookup returns CDR1 MNHEY and CDR2 SMNVEV (reference sequence). V shed 5 bases and J shed 1 base, with 24 bases lying between them. The CDR3 spells CASSTLGGRLGMAKNIQYF. Written as DNA, the CDR3 is TGTGCCAGCAGTACCTTGGGGGGACGGCTTGGTATGGCCAAAAACATTCAGTACTTC.

The table lists this clone with a few counts. The chain links TRBV28 to TRBJ1-2, with 10 bases lining up with TRBD1. V shed 6 bases, J shed 8 bases, and the junction held 9 bases outside the gene matches. The CDR3 totals 14 residues. The V gene's germline CDR1 is MDHEN and CDR2 SYDVKM. Here the CDR3 reads CASRGPGQGKGYTF. The CDR3 coding sequence is TGTGCCAGCAGGGGCCCGGGACAGGGGAAAGGCTACACCTTC.

This clone has a single count. The chain recombines TRBV5-1 with TRBJ1-5, with 8 nucleotides matching TRBD1. Germline V gene sequence: CDR1 SGHRS, CDR2 YFSETQ. The CDR3 extends over 14 amino acids. V dropped 4 bases and J dropped 6; count of bases not matched to a gene: 6. CDR3 DNA: TGCGCCAGCAGCCCAACAGGGGGTGGTCAGCCCCAGCATTTT. Its translation is CASSPTGGGQPQHF.

This clone was found once. The V and J genes are TRBV24-1 and TRBJ1-4; 7 bases fit TRBD1. V was clipped by 1 base and J by 11 bases; unmatched bases: 6. Germline lookup yields CDR1 KGHDR and CDR2 SFDVKD. CDR3 length: 14 amino acids. CDR3 nucleotide sequence: TGTGCCACCAGTGATTTTTCAGGGGGGCGGAAACTGTTTTTT. Translated, it gives CATSDFSGGRKLFF.